What follows is one T cell receptor (beta chain) and its context. Clones were read by immunoSEQ multiplex PCR, and TCRdb kept only the in-frame ones, dropping some. The sample carries 10,000 to 15,000 clones, under 85% recorded once. Germline-derived CDR1 and CDR2 are MNHEY and SVGAGI. V was pared by 6 bases and J by 0 bases, with 12 bases between. The CDR3 totals 15 residues. The sample is drawn from a study of PD-1 blockade in classical Hodgkin lymphoma. Following autologous stem cell transplantation, relapse occurred in every patient, and exposure to brentuximab vedotin varied. Isolation of CD8+ T cells from thawed PBMCs used magnetic negative selection.

This sequence joins TRBV6-5 and TRBJ1-3; no clear D. The source was CD8+ T cells from blood, collected at baseline. The receptor comes from a human donor with classical Hodgkin lymphoma. The CDR3: CASRHHASSGNTIYF. The CDR3 DNA reads as TGTGCCAGCAGGCACCATGCGTCCTCTGGAAACACCATATATTTT.